This T cell receptor (beta chain) originates from a study of CD4 T cells in relation to SARS-CoV-2 and coronaviruses. Note on this clone: Its specificity is not known.

Unexposed donor CD4+ T cells date from about 2011-2018, before the COVID-19 pandemic. Study outcomes and limitations: Monoreactive clones expanded significantly more to SARS-CoV-2 than crossreactive clones did. Memory recall responses, not primary responses primed in culture, are what the assay detects. This crossreactivity analysis covered spike protein alone, no other viral proteins. In about 65% of donors, memory CD4+ clonotypes crossrecognized SARS-CoV-2 and at least one common cold coronavirus spike.

The CDR3 spans 15 residues. CDR1 and CDR2 from the germline V gene are MNHEY and SVGEGT. V dropped 1 base and J dropped 4 bases, with 12 bases sitting between them. TCRdb's table, derived via immunoSEQ multiplex PCR, lists solely in-frame clones and lacks some. The sample contains about 68,000 clones, approximately 95% of which appear only once. This rearrangement joins TRBV6-2 or TRBV6-3 to TRBJ2-3; D remains ambiguous. The sample was naive CD4+ T cells from PBMCs. The subset denotes: naive CD4+ T cells isolated by negative enrichment. The sequence was collected from a human donor in good health. CDR3 bases: TGTGCCAGCAGTTACTGGGGTGAAGAGGCAGATACGCAGTATTTT. This sequence encodes CASSYWGEEADTQYF.